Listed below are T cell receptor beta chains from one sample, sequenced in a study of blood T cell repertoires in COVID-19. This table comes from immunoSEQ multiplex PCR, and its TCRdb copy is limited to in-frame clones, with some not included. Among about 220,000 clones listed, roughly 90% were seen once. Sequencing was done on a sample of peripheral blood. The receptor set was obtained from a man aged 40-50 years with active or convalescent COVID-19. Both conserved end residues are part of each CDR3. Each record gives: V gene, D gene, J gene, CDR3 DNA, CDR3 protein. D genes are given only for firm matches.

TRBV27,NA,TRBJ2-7,TGTGCCAGCAGTTTAGCAGGGGGGTGGGACGAGCAGTACTTC,CASSLAGGWDEQYF
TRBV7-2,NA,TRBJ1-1,TGTGCCAGCAGCTTCTCAGCAGGGGCCACTGAAGCTTTCTTT,CASSFSAGATEAFF
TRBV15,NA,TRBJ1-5,TGTGCCACCAGCAGAGATACAGGGCCCCAGCATTTT,CATSRDTGPQHF
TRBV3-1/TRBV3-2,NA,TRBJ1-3,TGTGCCAGCAGCGAAAGTGGGGCTTGGAACACCATATATTTT,CASSESGAWNTIYF
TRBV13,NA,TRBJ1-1,TGTGCCAGCAGCTTGTTGACAGGTGAAGCTTTCTTT,CASSLLTGEAFF
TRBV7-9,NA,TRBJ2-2,TGTGCCAGCAGCTCGGGACCAGGACAGTCGAACACCGGGGAGCTGTTTTTT,CASSSGPGQSNTGELFF
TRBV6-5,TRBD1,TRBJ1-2,TGTGCCAGCAGGACAGGGAGCGTCTATGGCTACACCTTC,CASRTGSVYGYTF
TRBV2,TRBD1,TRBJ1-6,TGTGCCAGCACCACGACAGGGATGAATTCACCCCTCCACTTT,CASTTTGMNSPLHF
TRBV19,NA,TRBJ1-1,TGTGCCAGTACCGACAGAATTCCGAACACTGAAGCTTTCTTT,CASTDRIPNTEAFF
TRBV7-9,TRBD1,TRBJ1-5,TGTGCCAGCAGCCCAGGGACAGCCAATCAGCCCCAGCATTTT,CASSPGTANQPQHF
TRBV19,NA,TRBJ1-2,TGTGCCAGTAGTATCCGCAGGGCCAGAAACTATGGCTACACCTTC,CASSIRRARNYGYTF
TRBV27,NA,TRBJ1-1,TGTGCCAGCAGTCTTCATACACTGAACACTGAAGCTTTCTTT,CASSLHTLNTEAFF
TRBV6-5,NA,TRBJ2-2,TGTGCCAGCAGCCAACAGCTAAGGAACACCGGGGAGCTGTTTTTT,CASSQQLRNTGELFF
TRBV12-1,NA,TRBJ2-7,TGTGCCAGCAGGGGAGGGACCCATTACGAGCAGTACTTC,CASRGGTHYEQYF
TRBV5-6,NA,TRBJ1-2,TGTGCCAGCAACTTGGGCTTGCACTACTATGGCTACACCTTC,CASNLGLHYYGYTF